This T cell receptor (beta chain) was identified in a study of T cell repertoires in cytomegalovirus infection. About the research overall: Public TCR beta signatures marked donors with CMV infection and the matching HLA. Study findings and constraints: Summed frequency of public TCR beta families distinguished CMV carriers with the relevant HLA. HLA-C-restricted CMV-specific TCR beta clonotypes were dominant in the ex vivo response.

Germline-derived CDR1 and CDR2 are DFQATT and SNEGSKA (reference sequence). The CDR3 runs to 13 residues. The V and J ends lost 5 bases and 3 bases, in that order; junction bases with no gene match: 2. TCRdb recomputed calls from the reads with MiXCR, one row per CDR3 protein. Among some 600,000 distinct CDR3 sequences listed, approximately 24% were seen once. About this clonotype: The antigen remains unidentified.

The chain links TRBV20-1 to TRBJ2-7; 12 bases are a match to TRBD2. The specimen was CD8+ T cells from PBMCs. This sequence was found in a human donor in good health (CMV status not recorded). Some clones in this sample may be carry-over from other donors' samples. CDR3 sequence: CSAETSGGYEQYF. CDR3 sequence (DNA): TGCAGTGCTGAGACTAGCGGGGGCTACGAGCAGTACTTC.